Below, 17 T cell receptor beta chains from the same sample are listed, as sequenced in a study of T cells after yellow fever vaccination. One entry per CDR3 protein results from TCRdb running MiXCR on the 5' RACE reads. Of roughly 48,000 distinct CDR3 sequences listed, 6% to 8.5% are singletons. The material was CD8+ T cells not binding an NS4B(214-222) dextramer, sorted from PBMCs, obtained more than 40 days after the first yellow fever vaccination. These receptors originate from a man younger than 35 who received the YFV17D yellow fever vaccine.

The chain is built from TRBV14 and TRBJ1-1; tentative D call: TRBD1 (5 bases). The CDR3 is 15 amino acids. V lost 2 bases to trimming and J lost 11 bases, with 21 bases between them. Germline V gene sequence: CDR1 SGHDN, CDR2 FVKESK. This CDR3 is CASSQTVGGALGAFF. The CDR3 nucleotides read TGTGCCAGCAGCCAAACCGTGGGAGGGGCGCTTGGCGCTTTCTTT.

This clonotype was observed at least ten times. The rearrangement joins TRBV3-1 to TRBJ2-3, with TRBD2 matching 9 bases. The CDR3 has 15 residues. Per germline, CDR1 LGHDT and CDR2 YNNKEL (reference sequence). The J segment lost 5 bases and the V segment lost 2 bases, leaving 5 bases of the junction unmatched. The CDR3 DNA reads TGTGCCAGCAGCCAAAAGCGGGGGGTGCAAGATACGCAGTATTTT. It yields the protein CASSQKRGVQDTQYF.

This clonotype was counted many times. The chain links TRBV10-3 to TRBJ2-7; no clear D gene. Trimming stripped 0 bases from V and 5 bases from J, with 5 bases between. Germline V gene sequence: CDR1 ENHRY, CDR2 SYGVKD. The CDR3 has 12 amino acids. CDR3 in amino acids: CAISESPNEQYF. DNA for the CDR3: TGTGCCATCAGTGAGTCCCCAAACGAGCAGTACTTC.

This clonotype was detected ten times or more. V and J are TRBV27 and TRBJ2-7, with D possibly being TRBD1 (7 bases). V lost 5 bases and J 3 bases, leaving 14 bases between the germline ends. The CDR3 is 14 amino acids. Per germline, CDR1 MNHEY and CDR2 SMNVEV (reference sequence). Here the CDR3 DNA reads TGTGCCAGCAGTACGTACAGGGGAGGCTACGAGCAGTACTTC. Translating gives CASSTYRGGYEQYF.

This clonotype was observed many times. The chain recombines TRBV4-1 with TRBJ2-1; weak D call: TRBD2 (6 bases). This CDR3 has 15 residues. Per the germline V gene, CDR1 is MGHRA and CDR2 is YSYEKL. V lost 4 bases, J lost 10 bases, and 20 bases lay in between. The chain's CDR3 is CASSPWGRSQSEQFF. The CDR3 region has the DNA TGCGCCAGCAGCCCCTGGGGGAGGTCGCAGAGCGAGCAGTTCTTC.

This clonotype was recorded at least ten times. The J gene is TRBJ2-1, the V gene TRBV6-1; possibly TRBD1 or TRBD2 for D (5 bases each). The CDR3 spans 14 residues. Germline CDR1 reads MNHNS; CDR2 reads SASEGT. Trimming removed 5 bases at V and 2 bases at J, with 10 bases between. The CDR3 DNA is TGTGCCAGCAGTCCCGGGACGCCCTACAATGAGCAGTTCTTC. This gives the protein CASSPGTPYNEQFF.

This clonotype was recorded many times. This rearrangement joins TRBV27 to TRBJ1-2; D may be TRBD1 (5 bases). CDR1 and CDR2 (germline): MNHEY, SMNVEV (reference sequence). This CDR3 has 13 amino acids. The V end was cut by 5 bases, the J end by 6 bases, with 13 bases between. Here the CDR3 reads CASSVGGPHGYTF. The CDR3 region has the DNA TGTGCCAGCAGTGTGGGGGGACCGCATGGCTACACCTTC.

In its sample, this clonotype was seen a few times. This chain uses TRBV7-3 with TRBJ2-1, with TRBD2 identical over 9 bases. Germline V lookup: CDR1 SGHTA, CDR2 FQGTGA. Trimming cost V 5 bases and J 5 bases; bases outside gene matches: 10. The CDR3 length is 16 residues. The CDR3 spells CASSRMRGGQDNEQFF. For the CDR3, the DNA is TGTGCCAGCAGCCGAATGCGGGGGGGCCAAGACAATGAGCAGTTCTTC.

This clonotype has ten or more counts. The chain is built from TRBV4-1 and TRBJ2-1; D assignment may be TRBD1 or TRBD2 (5 bases each). Germline V gene data show CDR1 as MGHRA and CDR2 as YSYEKL. V was cut by 1 base and J by 8 bases, with 12 bases left in between. The CDR3 is 14 amino acids. The CDR3 sequence: CASSQGLGVDEQFF. The CDR3 DNA follows: TGCGCCAGCAGCCAAGGGTTGGGGGTCGATGAGCAGTTCTTC.

This clonotype was counted only a few times. J is TRBJ1-1 and V is TRBV29-1; no clear D. Germline V gene lookup returns CDR1 SQVTM and CDR2 ANQGSEA. The CDR3 consists of 12 residues. Trimming stripped 4 bases from V and 1 base from J, with 7 bases between. The CDR3 DNA reads TGCAGCGTTGTCATATGGAACACTGAAGCTTTCTTT. Translating gives CSVVIWNTEAFF.

The V and J genes are TRBV20-1 and TRBJ2-1; the match to TRBD2 covers 7 bases. CDR1 is DFQATT, CDR2 SNEGSKA, per germline (reference sequence). V trimming: 6 bases; J trimming: 3 bases; junction bases outside the gene matches: 5. The CDR3 consists of 13 residues. CDR3 residues: CSAASGDYNEQFF. The CDR3 bases are TGCAGTGCCGCAAGCGGGGACTACAATGAGCAGTTCTTC.

In this sample, this clonotype turned up a few times. CDR3: CASSQGERPTNTEAFF. The DNA for the CDR3 is TGTGCCAGCAGCCAAGGGGAAAGACCGACCAACACTGAAGCTTTCTTT. The chain uses TRBV3-1 and TRBJ1-1; no reliable D call. The CDR3 contains 16 residues. V lost 1 base, J lost 2 bases, and 14 bases lay in between. Germline CDR1 is LGHDT and CDR2 is YNNKEL (reference sequence).

The chain couples TRBV14 to TRBJ1-2; 7 bases are shared with TRBD1. V lost 1 base to trimming and J lost 5 bases; unmatched junction nucleotides: 4. This CDR3 is built from 14 residues. Germline V gives CDR1 SGHDN, CDR2 FVKESK. The CDR3 sequence is CASSQAGTVYGYTF. The DNA of the CDR3 is TGTGCCAGCAGCCAAGCCGGGACAGTTTATGGCTACACCTTC.

The CDR3: CASSSRGGTYNEQFF. CDR3 DNA: TGTGCCAGCAGCTCCAGAGGGGGGACTTACAATGAGCAGTTCTTC. The chain recombines TRBV7-2 with TRBJ2-1; either TRBD1 or TRBD2 may supply D (6 bases each). Germline lookup yields CDR1 SGHTA and CDR2 FQGNSA. The V gene lost 4 bases and the J gene lost 4 bases, with 14 bases spanning the gap. This CDR3 spans 15 amino acids.

This clonotype was observed many times. This chain uses TRBV4-1 with TRBJ2-2, with TRBD2 as a possible D gene (6 bases). Germline V gene lookup returns CDR1 MGHRA and CDR2 YSYEKL. This CDR3 is 14 amino acids long. V was shortened by 10 bases and J by 6 bases, with 18 bases between the two germline ends. CDR3 nucleotides: TGCGCCACCAAAAGGGGACTCCCATCCGGGGAGCTGTTTTTT. It translates to CATKRGLPSGELFF.

The chain uses TRBV19 and TRBJ2-2; D gene uncertain. CDR3 length: 13 amino acids. The V end was cut by 5 bases, the J end by 2 bases, with 6 bases between. Germline V gene lookup returns CDR1 LNHDA and CDR2 SQIVND (reference sequence). In nucleotides, the CDR3 is TGTGCCAGTAGTGAGGTTAACACCGGGGAGCTGTTTTTT. It encodes CASSEVNTGELFF.

V is TRBV7-6 and J is TRBJ2-3; a weak D match, TRBD2 (7 bases). This CDR3 has 14 amino acids. Germline CDR1 is SGHVS and CDR2 is FNYEAQ. Trimming removed 3 bases at V and 4 bases at J, with 11 bases between. The CDR3 loop reads CASSLGGAADTQYF. CDR3 bases: TGTGCCAGCAGCTTGGGGGGGGCAGCAGATACGCAGTATTTT.